This T cell receptor beta chain was captured by sequencing in a study of CD8 T cells in ankylosing spondylitis (dated by TCRdb to the late 2010s). Background on the whole study: To find TCR variants linked to disease, the study profiled T cell receptor beta repertoires in ankylosing spondylitis patients and healthy donors. In total, the full study cohort was made up of some 110 healthy donors and some 26 ankylosing spondylitis patients. Samples of peripheral blood were taken, and for ankylosing spondylitis patients, synovial fluid was collected as well.

Sequencing was carried out with an Illumina HiSeq 2500. Quantitative 5'-RACE with molecular barcodes was used to prepare TCR beta libraries. The source study handled its data this way. A new computational method based on a probabilistic model of VDJ rearrangement was used to identify disease-linked TCR variants. TCRdb trimmed public reads at Q25 via fastp, called clones via MiXCR and kept in-frame beta chains. Rows are combined by CDR3 protein, so each entry shows the most common genes and DNA. The V and J calls reflect TCRdb's pipeline rather than the authors' work. This sample has about 340,000 distinct CDR3 sequences in its table, and 20% of those were observed once. Of the sample, roughly 14% falls within the top ten clones. The CDR3 runs 13 residues from the cysteine to the phenylalanine. The retained sequence is limited to the CDR3, 39 bases, with the frame set at the first base. V loses 3 bases of germline sequence and J loses 2 bases, and the interval between the two ends is 5 bases.

In regard to this clonotype: There is no known antigen for this receptor. No much larger clonotype is one base removed from it; base qualities were not supplied.

What the research found in general, with its limitations: A CD8+ phenotype was shown by the disease-linked clones, which were found at relatively low frequencies in peripheral blood. A TCR beta motif of about 8 highly homologous amino acid variants appeared characteristic of blood from ankylosing spondylitis patients. Some TCR beta motif variants had previously been reported in synovial fluid and blood of reactive arthritis patients, which suggested common disease-initiation mechanisms. According to the report, matched synovial fluid samples from ankylosing spondylitis patients were significantly enriched for the disease-linked clones.

The chain is assembled from TRBV12-3 or TRBV12-4 and TRBJ1-3; no confident D gene assignment can be made. The specimen sequenced was blood, either unsorted or a sorted T cell fraction (not recorded which). The TCR was taken from a male donor with ankylosing spondylitis or in good health (not recorded which). The CDR3 corresponds to CASSLVAGNTIYF. The nucleotide sequence is TGTGCCAGCAGTTTGGTAGCTGGAAACACCATATATTTT.